Presented here are 18 T cell receptor beta chains from one specimen sequenced in a study of cytotoxic CD8 clonotypes in ibrutinib-treated CLL. Only in-frame clones appear in the TCRdb table, and some are missing; sequencing was by immunoSEQ multiplex PCR. The sample consists of approximately 280,000 clones, 65% to 85% of them appearing once. This material consisted of PBMCs, taken at disease progression, from a patient treated with ibrutinib. Receptors were obtained from a human donor with chronic lymphocytic leukemia.

This chain links TRBV6-6 with TRBJ2-2; 8 bases are shared with TRBD1. This CDR3 is built from 16 residues. Germline assignment: CDR1 MNHNY and CDR2 SVGAGI (reference sequence). The J segment lost 3 bases and the V segment lost 5 bases, leaving 8 bases of the junction unmatched. CDR3 loop: CASSNPDREYTGELFF. The CDR3 DNA sequence: TGTGCCAGCAGTAACCCGGACAGGGAATACACCGGGGAGCTGTTTTTT.

This clone was found once. The chain recombines TRBV6-1 with TRBJ1-5; no reliable D call. V dropped 7 bases and J dropped 0 bases, with 13 bases sitting between them. The germline V gene has CDR1 MNHNS and CDR2 SASEGT. This CDR3 is 15 amino acids long. CDR3 sequence (DNA): TGTGCCAGCAAAGAGGCAGTCTATAGCAATCAGCCCCAGCATTTT. It yields the protein CASKEAVYSNQPQHF.

CDR3 DNA: TGTGCCAGTAGATGGGGCCCCCAGGGAAACACTGAAGCTTTCTTT. Its protein product is CASRWGPQGNTEAFF. The chain uses TRBV19 and TRBJ1-1; D is possibly TRBD1 (5 bases). CDR1 and CDR2 from the germline V gene are LNHDA and SQIVND (reference sequence). V lost 6 bases, J lost 2 bases, and 16 bases lay in between. The CDR3 runs to 15 residues.

This clone was seen a single time. This chain connects TRBV29-1 to TRBJ1-1; a weak D match, TRBD1 (6 bases). V was trimmed by 4 bases and J by 4 bases, leaving 13 bases between them. The CDR3 has 13 amino acids. The germline V gene encodes CDR1 SQVTM and CDR2 ANQGSEA. The CDR3 coding sequence is TGCAGCGTTGCCGGGGGGCAGCTCACTGAAGCTTTCTTT. It is translated as CSVAGGQLTEAFF.

The J gene is TRBJ1-2, the V gene TRBV18; no reliable D call. V was pared by 3 bases and J by 3 bases, with 11 bases between. Germline-derived CDR1 and CDR2 are KGHSH and LQKENI. The CDR3 is 14 residues long. The CDR3 sequence is CASSPTTEYYGYTF. In DNA, the CDR3 is TGTGCCAGCTCACCCACGACGGAGTACTATGGCTACACCTTC.

The chain recombines TRBV29-1 with TRBJ1-1, with TRBD1 as a possible D gene (5 bases). V lost 4 bases, J lost 1 base, and 13 bases lay in between. The CDR3 sequence is 14 residues long. The germline V gene encodes CDR1 SQVTM and CDR2 ANQGSEA. The CDR3 loop is CSVVAQGANTEAFF. CDR3 nucleotide sequence: TGCAGCGTTGTTGCTCAGGGCGCGAACACTGAAGCTTTCTTT.

The chain couples TRBV7-2 to TRBJ2-1, with D perhaps TRBD1 (5 bases). Between the trimmed V and J ends, which lost 4 bases and 0 bases, there was a span of 16 bases. The CDR3 totals 17 residues. The germline gives CDR1 SGHTA, CDR2 FQGNSA. The CDR3, as DNA: TGTGCCAGCAGCTCCCGCGACAGTCGGCTCTCCTACAATGAGCAGTTCTTC. It translates to CASSSRDSRLSYNEQFF.

Details on this clone: This clone may be a read error of a much larger clone one base away. J is TRBJ2-5 and V is TRBV6-5; no clear D. V shed 5 bases and J shed 5 bases, with 6 bases lying between them. Germline CDR1 MNHEY, CDR2 SVGAGI. The CDR3 extends over 11 amino acids. The CDR3 region is CASSERETQYF. The DNA of the CDR3 is TGTGCCAGCAGTGAACGGGAGACCCAGTACTTC.

The chain employs TRBV28 and TRBJ1-3; possibly TRBD1 for D (6 bases). The germline gives CDR1 MDHEN, CDR2 SYDVKM. CDR3 length equals 15 residues. V was cut by 6 bases and J by 4 bases, with 16 bases left in between. CDR3 sequence reads: CASRLLGGLGNTIYF. The CDR3 bases are TGTGCCAGCAGACTTTTAGGGGGTCTGGGAAACACCATATATTTT.

The chain couples TRBV7-9 to TRBJ2-7, with D possibly matching TRBD1 (5 bases). This CDR3 spans 13 amino acids. Germline CDR1 reads SEHNR; CDR2 reads FQNEAQ (reference sequence). V dropped 5 bases and J dropped 4 bases, with 12 bases sitting between them. The CDR3 region is CASSPQTVYEQYF. In nucleotides, the CDR3 is TGTGCCAGCAGCCCCCAGACAGTATACGAGCAGTACTTC.

The gene calls are TRBV19 and TRBJ2-5; TRBD1 agrees at 7 bases. V gave up 9 bases and J gave up 3 bases; unmatched junction bases: 10. There are 14 residues in the CDR3. Germline V gives CDR1 LNHDA, CDR2 SQIVND (reference sequence). CDR3 sequence (DNA): TGTGCCAGCACAGGGGTCATGGGCAAAGAGACCCAGTACTTC. Protein sequence: CASTGVMGKETQYF. The variable domain in full, with the rest retrieved from reference TRBV19 and TRBJ2-5, is DGGITQSPKYLFRKEGQNVTLSCEQNLNHDAMYWYRQDPGQGLRLIYYSQIVNDFQKGDIAEGYSVSREKKESFPLTVTSAQKNPTAFYLCASTGVMGKETQYFGPGTRLLVL.

J is TRBJ2-5 and V is TRBV9, with TRBD2 matching 9 bases. Germline lookup yields CDR1 SGDLS and CDR2 YYNGEE. Trimming at V came to 4 bases and at J to 5 bases, leaving 12 bases not matched to a gene. The CDR3 has 16 residues. CDR3 residues: CASSYSAGGLLETQYF. The CDR3 DNA is TGTGCCAGCAGCTACTCAGCGGGAGGTTTACTGGAGACCCAGTACTTC.

As to this clone: The same CDR3 is also encoded by other DNA sequences in this sample. The chain joins TRBV9 to TRBJ2-2, with 13 nucleotides matching TRBD2. The junction had 4 bases not matched to a gene; V was cut back by 3 bases and J by 5 bases. This CDR3 contains 16 residues. Germline-derived CDR1 and CDR2 are SGDLS and YYNGEE. The CDR3 sequence: CASSAGTSGITGELFF. The DNA of the CDR3 is TGTGCCAGCAGCGCTGGGACTAGCGGGATAACCGGGGAGCTGTTTTTT.

About this clone itself: This sample includes further DNA sequences coding for the same CDR3. The chain is built from TRBV5-4 and TRBJ2-7, with D possibly being TRBD1 (6 bases). The CDR3 has 13 amino acids. The V end was cut by 0 bases, the J end by 3 bases, with 7 bases between. Germline V gene sequence: CDR1 SGHNT, CDR2 YYREEE (reference sequence). CDR3 DNA sequence: TGTGCCAGCAGCTTGGGAGGGGGCTACGAGCAGTACTTC. It yields the protein CASSLGGGYEQYF.

This clone appeared a few times. The J gene is TRBJ1-3, the V gene TRBV29-1; D is perhaps TRBD1 (6 bases). Germline V gene lookup returns CDR1 SQVTM and CDR2 ANQGSEA. The V end was cut by 4 bases, the J end by 0 bases, with 10 bases between. This CDR3 comprises 14 residues. The CDR3 bases are TGCAGCGTTGTTCAGGGGATCTCTGGAAACACCATATATTTT. Protein product: CSVVQGISGNTIYF.

This chain connects TRBV27 to TRBJ2-1, with 11 bases matching TRBD2. V lost 6 bases, J lost 6 bases, and 7 bases stayed unmatched. The germline V gene encodes CDR1 MNHEY and CDR2 SMNVEV (reference sequence). This CDR3 is built from 15 residues. The CDR3 coding sequence is TGTGCCAGCAGCCTAGTGCTAGCGGGAGGCAATGAGCAGTTCTTC. This codes for CASSLVLAGGNEQFF.

This CDR3 is CASSQLNRVYEQYF. The CDR3 DNA is TGCGCCAGCAGCCAATTGAACAGGGTCTACGAGCAGTACTTC. The rearrangement joins TRBV4-1 to TRBJ2-7; a weak D match, TRBD1 (6 bases). CDR3 length equals 14 residues. The V end was cut by 2 bases, the J end by 3 bases, with 11 bases between. Germline values: CDR1 MGHRA, CDR2 YSYEKL.

This clone was found once. The chain has TRBV4-2 and TRBJ1-5; D perhaps matches TRBD1 (6 bases). Germline assignment: CDR1 LGHNA and CDR2 YNFKEQ. V lost 0 bases and J 2 bases, leaving 11 bases between the germline ends. This CDR3 has 16 residues. DNA of the CDR3: TGTGCCAGCAGCCAAGAGCAGGGGTCCGGCAATCAGCCCCAGCATTTT. It yields the protein CASSQEQGSGNQPQHF.